This TCR beta chain derives from a study of T-cell reconstitution after alpha-beta-depleted transplantation in children. General study findings and limits: Recipient T cells and thymic progenitors that survived gave rise to the high TCRbeta diversity observed at day 60 in some patients. Newly generated T cells supplied most T-cell counts and diversity one year post-transplant.

Unique molecular identifiers were used in preparing the TCRbeta library. TCRdb fed the PCR reads into MiXCR, producing one record per CDR3 protein. The profile shows 500,000 to 650,000 distinct CDR3 sequences, 13% of them singletons. V was cut by 6 bases and J by 0 bases, with 12 bases left in between. The CDR3 contains 14 residues. Germline loops: CDR1 MDHEN, CDR2 SYDVKM. Turning to this clonotype: Its antigen is as yet unknown.

The sequence came from a male patient aged 10-17 years who had a stem cell transplant for acute myeloid leukemia, so the T cells may come from the graft donor. The sample was PBMCs, mostly from graft donor cells, taken 360 days after TCRalphabeta/CD19-depleted stem cell transplant. This rearrangement joins TRBV28 to TRBJ2-7, with TRBD1 as a possible D gene (6 bases). The CDR3 is CASRRTVFSYEQYV. In DNA form, the CDR3 reads TGTGCCAGCAGGAGGACAGTGTTCTCCTACGAGCAGTACGTC.